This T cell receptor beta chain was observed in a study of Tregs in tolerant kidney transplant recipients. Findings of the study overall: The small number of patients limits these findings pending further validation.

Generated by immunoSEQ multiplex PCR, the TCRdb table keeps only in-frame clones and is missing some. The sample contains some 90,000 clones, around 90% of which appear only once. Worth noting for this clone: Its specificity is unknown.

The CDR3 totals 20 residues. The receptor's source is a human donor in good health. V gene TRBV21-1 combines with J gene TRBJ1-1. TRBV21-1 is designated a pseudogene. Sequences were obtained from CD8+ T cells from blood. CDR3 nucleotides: TGTGCCAGCAGCAAAATCTTGGAGGGGAGGGACGCGCGAACGAACACTGAAGCTTTCTTT. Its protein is CASSKILEGRDARTNTEAFF.